Sequencing of this TCR beta chain was carried out in a study of T cells in Graves' hyperthyroidism and ophthalmopathy. Notes on the study in general: The majority of expanded thyroid clonotypes above 0.001 also appeared in blood.

Initially, at the first diagnosis of hyperthyroidism and before any ophthalmopathy symptoms, blood was sampled. Per the germline V gene, CDR1 is SGDLS and CDR2 is YYNGEE. V was shortened by 0 bases and J by 0 bases, with 6 bases between the two germline ends. The CDR3 covers 15 residues. The TCR beta CDR3 regions underwent amplification using RNA transcripts as the source. The TCR CDR3 was amplified in a first-round RT-PCR using the HTBI primer set. TCRdb reanalysed the multiplex PCR reads using MiXCR and keeps one entry per CDR3 protein. This sample has approximately 370,000 distinct CDR3 sequences, with about a sixth found just once. With respect to this clonotype: What it recognizes is unknown.

The chain carries TRBV9 and TRBJ2-2, with TRBD2 as a possible D gene (5 bases). The receptor was derived from a woman aged 30 to 39 with Graves' hyperthyroidism that later progressed to Graves' ophthalmopathy. Input material: blood. This CDR3 reads CASSVGAANTGELFF. CDR3 DNA sequence: TGTGCCAGCAGCGTAGGAGCGGCGAACACCGGGGAGCTGTTTTTT.